The 29 T cell receptor beta chains presented below share a single source sample, sequenced in a study of blood T cell repertoires in COVID-19. Method: immunoSEQ multiplex PCR; TCRdb's copy keeps in-frame clones and lacks some. The repertoire holds 200,000 to 300,000 clones, roughly 84% seen once, with roughly 1.4% in the top ten. Sequencing used peripheral blood. These receptors all stem from a woman between 40 and 55 years old who had recovered from COVID-19.

The chain has TRBV6-5 and TRBJ2-5, with TRBD2 matching over 12 bases. The ends lost 5 bases at V and 7 bases at J; junction bases unmatched: 5. CDR3 length equals 14 residues. The germline gives CDR1 MNHEY, CDR2 SVGAGI. The CDR3 DNA follows: TGTGCCAGCAGTCCCTCTAGCGGGGGGGGGACCCAGTACTTC. It encodes CASSPSSGGGTQYF.

This clone was seen just once. This rearrangement joins TRBV18 to TRBJ2-5; no definite D call. CDR1 and CDR2 (germline): KGHSH, LQKENI. The CDR3 is 13 residues long. V was cut by 0 bases and J by 6 bases, with 8 bases left in between. CDR3 in amino acids: CASSPPAAQTQYF. The CDR3 nucleotides are TGTGCCAGCTCACCACCGGCTGCACAGACCCAGTACTTC.

The chain recombines TRBV11-3 with TRBJ2-2; 7 bases line up with TRBD1. V gave up 0 bases and J gave up 3 bases; unmatched junction bases: 4. Germline assignment: CDR1 SGHNT and CDR2 YENEEA. The CDR3 covers 16 residues. The CDR3 reads CASSLERQGYTGELFF. The CDR3 region has the DNA TGTGCCAGCAGCTTAGAGCGACAGGGCTACACCGGGGAGCTGTTTTTT.

Only one count was recorded for this clone. This rearrangement joins TRBV30 to TRBJ1-5, with 7 bases identical to TRBD1. Looked up from germline, CDR1 is GTSNPN and CDR2 is SVGIG (reference sequence). This CDR3 spans 13 amino acids. V shed 2 bases and J 7 bases; nucleotides not matched to a gene: 5. The CDR3, as DNA: TGTGCCTGGAGTCGACAGGGAGGACAGCCCCAGCATTTT. This gives the protein CAWSRQGGQPQHF.

J is TRBJ2-4 and V is TRBV5-1; TRBD1 aligns across 9 bases. CDR3 length: 16 residues. The ends lost 4 bases at V and 0 bases at J; junction bases unmatched: 5. Germline assignment: CDR1 SGHRS and CDR2 YFSETQ. The CDR3 nucleotides are TGCGCCAGCAGCGAGGGACAGGGATTAGCCAAAAACATTCAGTACTTC. Translated: CASSEGQGLAKNIQYF.

The rearrangement links TRBV29-1 to TRBJ2-7, with TRBD2 matching over 7 bases. CDR3 length equals 10 residues. Germline-derived CDR1 and CDR2 are SQVTM and ANQGSEA. V gave up 7 bases and J gave up 7 bases; unmatched junction bases: 4. The CDR3 region has the DNA TGCAGCGCTGGGGAGGGGGAGCAGTACTTC. Its translation: CSAGEGEQYF.

This clone was counted only a few times. The J gene is TRBJ1-5, the V gene TRBV7-2; D call uncertain. V lost 0 bases and J lost 5, with 11 bases in between. The length of the CDR3 is 15 residues. CDR1 and CDR2 from the germline V gene are SGHTA and FQGNSA. The CDR3 spells CASSLAPGFDQPQHF. The CDR3 DNA is TGTGCCAGCAGCTTAGCACCGGGGTTCGATCAGCCCCAGCATTTT.

This sequence joins TRBV29-1 and TRBJ2-3, with 10 bases that match TRBD2. J lost 6 bases, V lost 6 bases, and 9 bases had no gene match. The CDR3 contains 14 residues. Germline CDR1 reads SQVTM; CDR2 reads ANQGSEA. In DNA form, the CDR3 reads TGCAGCGTGGGAAGCGGGGGGGCGGTTGATACGCAGTATTTT. Its translation: CSVGSGGAVDTQYF.

The chain joins TRBV10-2 to TRBJ2-3; 7 bases match TRBD1. This CDR3 is built from 14 residues. V shed 4 bases and J 3 bases; nucleotides not matched to a gene: 4. Germline CDR1 and CDR2: WSHSY and SAAADI. CDR3 coding DNA: TGCGCCAGCAGTGGACAGGGATGGACAGATACGCAGTATTTT. Its protein is CASSGQGWTDTQYF.

This chain joins TRBV7-9 and TRBJ1-6, with 7 bases fitting TRBD1. The CDR3 has 15 amino acids. The ends lost 2 bases at V and 6 bases at J; junction bases unmatched: 4. In germline, CDR1 is SEHNR, CDR2 FQNEAQ (reference sequence). The CDR3 is CASSLQTGSNSPLHF. CDR3 bases: TGTGCCAGCAGCTTACAGACAGGGAGTAATTCACCCCTCCACTTT.

The chain joins TRBV6-1 to TRBJ1-3; D is possibly TRBD1 (6 bases). The germline V gene encodes CDR1 MNHNS and CDR2 SASEGT. Trimming shortened V by 5 bases and J by 4 bases, and 12 bases separated the two germline ends. The length of the CDR3 is 14 residues. CDR3 nucleotide sequence: TGTGCCAGCAGTCTACAGGGTTCCGGAAACACCATATATTTT. Its protein product is CASSLQGSGNTIYF.

This clone was counted once. The chain is built from TRBV6-5 and TRBJ1-4; D is perhaps TRBD1 (5 bases). Per germline, CDR1 MNHEY and CDR2 SVGAGI. This CDR3 region has 14 residues. V was shortened by 6 bases and J by 10 bases, with 18 bases between the two germline ends. The CDR3 loop is CASRATELFGKLFF. In DNA, the CDR3 is TGTGCCAGCAGAGCGACAGAGTTATTCGGAAAACTGTTTTTT.

V and J are TRBV24-1 and TRBJ2-3; 9 bases align to TRBD1. The CDR3 extends over 15 amino acids. V shed 7 bases and J 8 bases; nucleotides not matched to a gene: 12. The V gene's germline CDR1 is KGHDR and CDR2 SFDVKD. This CDR3 is CATSQQGAGWGTQYF. The CDR3 DNA reads TGTGCCACCAGCCAACAGGGGGCCGGGTGGGGTACGCAGTATTTT.

The rearrangement links TRBV6-1 to TRBJ2-7; TRBD1 aligns across 10 bases. The CDR3 runs to 16 residues. Germline CDR1 reads MNHNS; CDR2 reads SASEGT. J was trimmed by 5 bases and V by 3 bases; bases with no gene match: 10. CDR3 DNA sequence: TGTGCCAGCAGTGAGCTCCCGGGACAGGGGTCCCACGAGCAGTACTTC. Its translation is CASSELPGQGSHEQYF.

J is TRBJ1-5 and V is TRBV30; the D gene is possibly TRBD1 (5 bases). The ends were cut back, 1 base at V and 4 bases at J, with 11 bases in the middle. Per germline, CDR1 GTSNPN and CDR2 SVGIG (reference sequence). The CDR3 contains 14 residues. The CDR3 sequence is CAWSGDSPNQPQHF. The CDR3 coding sequence is TGTGCCTGGAGTGGAGACAGTCCAAATCAGCCCCAGCATTTT.

The CDR3 spells CASSMGLRGNQPQHF. The CDR3 DNA reads as TGTGCCAGCAGCATGGGCCTCAGGGGCAATCAGCCCCAGCATTTT. The chain couples TRBV7-2 to TRBJ1-5; the D gene is possibly TRBD1 (5 bases). The CDR3 runs to 15 residues. The V end was cut by 5 bases, the J end by 2 bases, with 13 bases between. Germline V lookup: CDR1 SGHTA, CDR2 FQGNSA.

The chain combines TRBV27 with TRBJ2-5; D is undetermined. V was clipped by 5 bases and J by 5 bases, with 6 bases between them. Germline V gives CDR1 MNHEY, CDR2 SMNVEV (reference sequence). The length of the CDR3 is 11 residues. CDR3 in amino acids: CASSDEETQYF. CDR3 nucleotides: TGTGCCAGCAGTGATGAGGAGACCCAGTACTTC.

CDR3 coding DNA: TGTGCCAGCAGCTTGGATTTAGCACAAAACTATGGCTACACCTTC. Protein: CASSLDLAQNYGYTF. The V and J genes are TRBV5-4 and TRBJ1-2; no firm D call. Germline V gene lookup returns CDR1 SGHNT and CDR2 YYREEE (reference sequence). The CDR3 loop spans 15 amino acids. Trimming cost V 0 bases and J 2 bases, with 11 bases left between them.

This clone was found a few times. The rearrangement joins TRBV12-3 or TRBV12-4 to TRBJ1-1, with D unresolved. V was shortened by 4 bases and J by 4 bases, with 10 bases between the two germline ends. This CDR3 comprises 13 residues. This chain's CDR3 is CASSSKLFTEAFF. In DNA, the CDR3 is TGTGCCAGCAGTTCAAAGCTTTTCACTGAAGCTTTCTTT.

The V call is TRBV7-9, the J call TRBJ2-2; D perhaps matches TRBD2 (6 bases). Germline V gene sequence: CDR1 SEHNR, CDR2 FQNEAQ (reference sequence). Trimming left V 7 bases short and J 5 bases short, with 29 bases between. This CDR3 comprises 19 residues. The CDR3 sequence: CASISKGSGANLGTGELFF. CDR3 DNA sequence: TGTGCCAGCATTTCCAAAGGGTCGGGAGCAAACTTAGGGACCGGGGAGCTGTTTTTT.

This clone has just one count. The V call is TRBV28, the J call TRBJ2-3; D may be TRBD1 (6 bases). This CDR3 is 15 amino acids long. Trimming removed 6 bases from V and 3 bases from J, with 16 bases in between. Germline CDR1 reads MDHEN; CDR2 reads SYDVKM. Here the CDR3 DNA reads TGTGCCAGCAGCCGCAGCCACAGGGAAACAGATACGCAGTATTTT. Encoded protein: CASSRSHRETDTQYF. Full variable domain (remainder filled in from reference TRBV28 and TRBJ2-3): DVKVTQSSRYLVKRTGEKVFLECVQDMDHENMFWYRQDPGLGLRLIYFSYDVKMKEKGDIPEGYSVSREKKERFSLILESASTNQTSMYLCASSRSHRETDTQYFGPGTRLTVL.

This chain joins TRBV24-1 and TRBJ1-1; the D gene is possibly TRBD1 (5 bases). The CDR3 is 17 amino acids. Germline lookup yields CDR1 KGHDR and CDR2 SFDVKD. The ends were cut back, 2 bases at V and 7 bases at J, with 22 bases in the middle. CDR3 coding DNA: TGTGCCACCAGTGATTCTAACTACGGGGGGGATCTGGGTGAAGCTTTCTTT. Translation gives CATSDSNYGGDLGEAFF.

The chain recombines TRBV14 with TRBJ1-6; D may be TRBD1 (6 bases). The V end lost 3 bases, the J end lost 8 bases, and 14 bases lay between the germline ends. From germline, CDR1 is SGHDN and CDR2 FVKESK. The CDR3 totals 15 residues. The CDR3, as DNA: TGTGCCAGCAGCCAGTCAACAGGGTATCATTCACCCCTCCACTTT. Encoded protein: CASSQSTGYHSPLHF.

The genes are TRBV6-5 and TRBJ1-1; D may be TRBD1 (5 bases). Trimming took 4 bases from V and 10 from J, leaving 16 bases between them. Germline values: CDR1 MNHEY, CDR2 SVGAGI. The CDR3 runs 13 residues. The CDR3 loop reads CASSFGLDRGAFF. The CDR3 DNA is TGTGCCAGCAGTTTCGGGCTCGATAGGGGAGCTTTCTTT.

Of note for this clone: The same CDR3 arises from other DNA sequences in this sample as well. This chain connects TRBV7-3 to TRBJ2-1; the D is unclear. The V end lost 3 bases, the J end lost 0 bases, and 9 bases lay between the germline ends. The CDR3 spans 15 residues. Germline-derived CDR1 and CDR2 are SGHTA and FQGTGA. The DNA of the CDR3 is TGTGCCAGCAGCTTGCAGGTGAGCTCCTACAATGAGCAGTTCTTC. Translating it yields CASSLQVSSYNEQFF.

The rearrangement uses TRBV28 and TRBJ1-1, with a possible D match to TRBD1 (6 bases). The CDR3 covers 15 residues. The germline V gene encodes CDR1 MDHEN and CDR2 SYDVKM. Trimming took 2 bases from V and 3 from J, leaving 13 bases between them. The DNA of the CDR3 is TGTGCCAGCAGTTTACTGCGGCCAGGGGACACTGAAGCTTTCTTT. This gives the protein CASSLLRPGDTEAFF.

The V gene is TRBV5-1, the J gene TRBJ1-4; D gene uncertain. The CDR3 loop spans 17 amino acids. Germline CDR1 SGHRS, CDR2 YFSETQ. With 0 bases removed from V and 6 bases from J, the gap between germline ends came to 18 bases. CDR3 residues: CASSLAGGRGFYEKLFF. In DNA, the CDR3 is TGCGCCAGCAGCTTGGCGGGTGGGAGAGGCTTCTATGAAAAACTGTTTTTT.

The chain recombines TRBV11-3 with TRBJ1-1, with TRBD1 as a possible D gene (6 bases). The CDR3 loop spans 12 amino acids. Germline V gives CDR1 SGHNT, CDR2 YENEEA. The V end lost 3 bases, the J end lost 11 bases, and 13 bases lay between the germline ends. CDR3 nucleotides: TGTGCCAGCAGCTTGACAGGTTTGGATGCTTTCTTT. Residues: CASSLTGLDAFF. The whole variable domain, filled in from reference TRBV11-3 and TRBJ1-1, reads EAGVVQSPRYKIIEKKQPVAFWCNPISGHNTLYWYLQNLGQGPELLIRYENEEAVDDSQLPKDRFSAERLKGVDSTLKIQPAELGDSAVYLCASSLTGLDAFFGQGTRLTVV.

The rearrangement links TRBV12-3 or TRBV12-4 to TRBJ1-2, with D tentatively TRBD1 (5 bases). V gave up 10 bases and J gave up 9 bases, with 18 bases separating them. This CDR3 has 12 residues. The CDR3 sequence is CATTTRGVSYTF. CDR3 sequence (DNA): TGTGCCACCACTACCCGGGGGGTTAGCTACACCTTC.